The clone carrying this TCR beta chain was detected only a few times. Primers for the PCR totalled 60 Vbeta and 13 Jbeta. Measured with immunoSEQ multiplex PCR; TCRdb has only the in-frame clones, and not every one. The table lists around 130,000 clones, about two thirds of them singletons, with less than 3.5% in the top ten. Donors showed nominal health when sampled, although they likely had unrecorded immune exposures. These data are taken from a study of cytomegalovirus exposure and HLA in healthy donors. CDR1 and CDR2 (germline): SGHNT, YYREEE (reference sequence). With V trimmed by 0 bases and J by 7 bases, 7 bases remained unmatched. The CDR3 totals 16 residues.

The chain recombines TRBV5-4 with TRBJ1-2, with 12 positions matching TRBD1. The material sequenced was PBMCs. The TCR sequence derives from a human donor in good health. CDR3 coding DNA: TGTGCCAGCAGCTTGGGGGGACAGGGGGCTTCAGGTGGCTACACCTTC. Amino acids: CASSLGGQGASGGYTF.